Detailed here is one T cell receptor beta chain. The target of this receptor is not known. The source of the sample is a study of cytomegalovirus exposure and HLA in healthy donors (dated by TCRdb to 2017 to 2019). As for the study more broadly: According to an earlier analysis of 587 of the donors, about 179 million T cells yielded some 110 million unique TCR beta sequences and 250 to 350 Gb of sequence data. About 280 gigabases of sequencing data and 70 million to 100 million unique TCR sequences made up an early release that covered some 640 HLA-typed donors. Of the approximately 400 genotyped donors, approximately 80% were placed in the genetic ancestry cluster associated with self-reported Caucasian donors. The study was designed to test whether signatures of past pathogen exposure could be identified by cataloging public T cell receptors. Using immunosequencing, the study profiled T cell repertoires from 550 to 750 subjects and related those repertoires to cytomegalovirus serostatus. In addition to the first cohort of 666 subjects, a separate validation cohort of 130 or so different subjects was used. The study combined high-throughput TCR immunosequencing, statistical association of individual TCRs with disease status, and machine learning to predict cytomegalovirus infection status. To study patterns of TCR occurrence, a later analysis re-analyzed previously published TCR beta repertoires from several hundred donors and added high-resolution HLA genotyping. The later analysis used no new phenotypic data to find candidate immune exposures, relying instead on TCR beta sequences and their occurrence across donors. To decide whether each TCR beta V gene segment behaved as functional or pseudogenic, an earlier analysis of some 600 of the donors relied on high-throughput TCR beta sequencing. Alongside the repertoire data, information on donor age, sex, ethnicity and CMV serostatus was compiled. A later genetic analysis took genome-wide SNP genotypes for 398 of the 666 donors and used that subset as a discovery cohort. All discovery cohort repertoires had been generated using a single sequencing platform. HLA typing covered class I and class II loci at four-digit resolution. Typing coverage differed by locus: A, B, C, DRB1 and DQB1 were typed in about 629-630 donors, DQA1 in roughly 500, DPA1 in roughly 590, and DPB1 in just under 480. About 5 DR-DQ haplotypes were handled as single units for association and clustering, since linkage in the cohort was strong. Among 300 to 500 genotyped donors of the cohort, an average of about 220,000 unique TCR beta nucleotide sequences was sequenced per donor, of which roughly 17% were non-productive. Broad study findings and their caveats: The presence/absence analyses assumed that sequencing depth was roughly uniform across donors, and that assumption may not be true. For the cohort, immune exposure information was limited to CMV serostatus. While some public TCRs were present in many individuals, most TCR sequences turned up only very rarely across donors. At a false discovery rate of 0.05, a later analysis linked 16,951 TCR beta sequences to specific HLA alleles. In vitro tests confirmed that three of the cytomegalovirus-associated TCR beta chains recognize cytomegalovirus antigens. The cohort was sequenced for TCR beta chains only, and without alpha or paired-chain data the features that could be detected were limited. An earlier analysis of around 540 of the donors showed that most TCR beta V segments appeared in productive rearrangements either about 87% or about 30% of the time, which broadly matched IMGT annotations. Fewer than 20 rarely observed V segments, including chromosome 9 orphons, were excluded from the earlier analysis of approximately 600 of the donors because counts were too low. Some IMGT-functional V segments, including TRBV6-2 and TRBV6-3, could not be distinguished by the 87-base-pair reads and were therefore excluded. When HLA alleles, especially DR and DQ, strongly co-occurred, TCR associations were difficult to assign to individual alleles. An association between a missense DCLRE1C variant and V-gene and J-gene trimming of TCR beta chains was found in a later genetic analysis and replicated in an independent cohort. According to a later analysis, parvovirus B19, influenza, CMV and Epstein-Barr virus appeared linked to several top co-occurrence clusters. A further reported finding was that TCR beta sequences accurately predicted the HLA-A and HLA-B alleles for most subjects in the first cohort. According to the authors, the approach could potentially be generalized to other disease states and immunological phenotypes. A later analysis found that TCR association rates varied across HLA loci, with DRB1 alleles showing the most associated TCRs and HLA-C alleles the fewest. According to a later genetic analysis, donors in an Asian-associated ancestry cluster had fewer N-insertions in productive TCRs than the roughly 700-donor mean. Linkage disequilibrium might explain the correlated functional status among segregating V segments, but an unknown experimental factor could not be ruled out. The classifier was reported to diagnose cytomegalovirus status with high specificity and sensitivity in both the original cohort and the validation cohort. The study gave a list of about 150 TCR beta chains associated with cytomegalovirus. A group of highly shared sequence variants was considered likely to be a technical artifact of the sequencing pipeline. A later analysis found that HLA-associated TCR beta chains were more clonally expanded and had lower generation probabilities than equally common non-associated chains. Because HLA typing was missing for some donors at each locus, association tests included only the typed subset. A later analysis found that most CMV-associated TCR beta chains appeared HLA-restricted, with HLA associations seemingly driven largely by CMV exposure.

In total, about 650 healthy bone marrow donors made up the cohort. At the time of sampling, every cohort member was nominally healthy, though immune exposures that went unrecorded were likely present. The donor tested CMV seropositive and was one of the 289 seropositive cohort members. Each donor provided a peripheral blood sample, and peripheral blood mononuclear cells were used for TCR beta sequencing. The Qiagen DNeasy Blood Extraction Kit was used to extract genomic DNA from the blood cell samples. CDR1 and CDR2 were assigned from the germline V gene as SGHRS and YFSETQ. V is cut back by 3 bases and J by 3 bases, with 7 bases in the junction unmatched. The CDR3 goes from the cysteine to the phenylalanine over 15 residues. Only CDR3 DNA remains: 45 bases, in frame from the first base. Library creation used the immunoSEQ multiplex PCR assay. The multiplex PCR relied on a mix of 60 forward primers for TCR Vbeta segments and 13 reverse primers for TCR Jbeta segments. Amplification of the CDR3 region of rearranged TCR beta genes was performed with a multiplex PCR assay on genomic DNA. Amplified TCR beta libraries were sequenced as 87-base-pair reads on the Illumina HiSeq System. Per the original workflow: In a later analysis, 80 million or so unique TCR beta chains were counted across the 690 or so repertoires, and about 9.9 million of these chains were shared by at least two donors. To remove PCR and sequencing errors, raw reads were error-corrected and collapsed into unique sequences using a nearest-neighbor algorithm that merged closely related sequences. CDR3 sequences were aligned to IMGT reference sequences to assign V, D and J gene segments. For a sequence to be retained, at least a six-nucleotide match to both a V gene segment and a J gene segment was required. A rearrangement counted as productive if the CDR3 had no stop codons and remained in frame with V and J, and every other rearrangement counted as non-productive. CDR3 was defined by IMGT convention, running from the second conserved V-encoded cysteine to the conserved J-encoded phenylalanine. The earlier analysis of about 610 of the donors excluded any sequence lacking an unambiguous match to a single V gene segment. In an earlier analysis of several hundred of the donors, a V segment was called functional when productive rearrangements were above 56.7%, and segregating when the standard deviation between donors exceeded 5%. To diagnose cytomegalovirus status from the catalog of TCR beta chain sequences, a statistical classification framework was built. V and J gene assignment, in a later analysis, came from comparing TCR nucleotide sequences with IMGT/GENE-DB human TR gene sequences. A later analysis assigned CDR3 sequences and most-parsimonious VDJ recombination scenarios with the TCRdist pipeline. A later analysis defined each TCR beta chain by its CDR3 amino acid sequence plus V-gene family, and excluded reads lacking a unique V-gene family. A later analysis removed 450 to 600 highly shared, low-generation-probability nucleotide sequences to deal with suspected cross-contamination and a sequencing artifact. In a later analysis, a clonal expansion index was calculated for each public chain from normalized within-repertoire ranks of inferred template counts. A later analysis computed generation probabilities with a VDJ recombination model fitted to out-of-frame rearrangements, and checked the results against IGoR. Hypergeometric tests were used in a later analysis to score TCR-TCR, TCR-HLA and TCR-CMV co-occurrence, with a repertoire-size bias correction applied to the TCR pairs. A later analysis estimated false discovery rates by permuting HLA or CMV assignments 20 times. In a later analysis, co-occurring TCRs were grouped with DBSCAN, and TCRdist sequence similarity was added when clustering was performed within HLA-allele-positive subsets. For co-occurrence clustering, repertoires with fewer than 30,000 or more than 120,000 public chains were excluded, along with five or six repertoires with anomalous nucleotide sharing. TCRdb limited this immuneACCESS table to in-frame rearrangements with V and J called. A share of clones is missing; checked studies link under half to unresolved V genes, and the rest is unexplained. The V and J calls and clone size were taken over from that table, and D and trimming were inferred from the DNA. In this sample's table one finds about 200,000 clones. Of the sample, more than 0.95% falls within the top ten clones.

The V and J genes are TRBV5-1 and TRBJ2-3, with 7 bases in between that match TRBD2. This receptor was obtained from a girl aged 2 to 10 in good health and CMV-seropositive. Sequenced sample: PBMCs. The CDR3 corresponds to CASSSLAVPTDTQYF. The DNA sequence follows: TGCGCCAGCAGCTCTCTAGCGGTACCAACAGATACGCAGTATTTT.